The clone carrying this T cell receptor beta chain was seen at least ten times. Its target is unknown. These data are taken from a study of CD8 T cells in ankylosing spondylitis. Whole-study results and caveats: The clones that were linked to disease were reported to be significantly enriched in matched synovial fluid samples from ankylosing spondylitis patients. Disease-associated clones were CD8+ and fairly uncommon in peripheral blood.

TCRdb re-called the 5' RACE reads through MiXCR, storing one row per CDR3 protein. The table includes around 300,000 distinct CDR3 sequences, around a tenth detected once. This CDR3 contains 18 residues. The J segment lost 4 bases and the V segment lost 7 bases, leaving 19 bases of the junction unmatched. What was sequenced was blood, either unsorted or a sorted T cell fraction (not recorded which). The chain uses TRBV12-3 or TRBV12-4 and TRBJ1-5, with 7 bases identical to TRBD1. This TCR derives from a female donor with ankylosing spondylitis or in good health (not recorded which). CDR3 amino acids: CASTPTLGRGPGNQPQHF. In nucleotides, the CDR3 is TGTGCCAGCACCCCTACTCTTGGGAGGGGGCCTGGGAATCAGCCCCAGCATTTT.